Listed below are T cell receptor beta chains from one sample, sequenced in a study of technical replicates of blood from a few donors. Generated by immunoSEQ multiplex PCR, the TCRdb table keeps only in-frame clones and is missing some. In the table there are some 80,000 clones, approximately 90% of which are singletons. Material for sequencing was T cells isolated from PBMCs. Receptor source: a human donor in good health. The CDR3 runs from the conserved cysteine through the conserved F or W. The D gene is left open where the match is weak. For some rows the clone size is stated as once, few or many, or as a class when expanded; others skip it.

TRBV19	TRBD1	once	TRBJ1-5	CASSVKQGFLQPQHF	TGTGCCAGTAGTGTAAAACAGGGGTTTTTGCAGCCCCAGCATTTT
TRBV5-1	.	few	TRBJ1-1	CASSLAQGTEAFF	TGCGCCAGCAGCTTGGCCCAGGGCACTGAAGCTTTCTTT
TRBV14	TRBD1	.	TRBJ1-3	CASSQDMGTVSGNTIYF	TGTGCCAGCAGCCAAGATATGGGGACAGTCTCTGGAAACACCATATATTTT
TRBV19	.	.	TRBJ1-5	CASSIAGHRNQPQHF	TGTGCCAGTAGTATAGCCGGGCACAGGAATCAGCCCCAGCATTTT
TRBV6-1	.	.	TRBJ2-5	CASSEGVGRTQYF	TGTGCCAGCAGTGAAGGGGTGGGGCGGACCCAGTACTTC
TRBV2	TRBD1	.	TRBJ1-4	CASSRQGTNEKLFF	TGTGCCAGCAGTCGACAGGGCACTAATGAAAAACTGTTTTTT
TRBV9	TRBD1	.	TRBJ1-3	CASSIQGVGNTIYF	TGTGCCAGCAGCATACAGGGGGTTGGAAACACCATATATTTT
TRBV9	.	.	TRBJ2-2	CASSVGGLDTGELFF	TGTGCCAGCAGCGTAGGTGGGCTGGACACCGGGGAGCTGTTTTTT
TRBV21-1	.	.	TRBJ2-7	CASSKPGLEYEQYF	TGTGCCAGCAGCAAGCCAGGATTAGAATACGAGCAGTACTTC
TRBV6-1	.	.	TRBJ1-2	CARGWVDGGYTF	TGTGCTAGAGGGTGGGTAGACGGTGGCTACACCTTC
TRBV5-4	.	.	TRBJ1-2	CASSSREGSLYGYTF	TGTGCCAGCAGCTCCCGGGAGGGTTCTTTATATGGCTACACCTTC